Included here is one T cell receptor beta chain sequence, with context. Its antigen is undetermined. cDNA synthesis used the whole RNA isolate, giving expressed TCRB sequences. TCRdb keeps only in-frame clones here, not all; method: immunoSEQ multiplex PCR. This sample has 630,000 or so clones, with about 14% found just once. This entry belongs to a study of beta chain features in type 1 diabetes. General study points: Among all four CD4+ subsets, Type 1 diabetes patients had TCRB CDR3s that were moderately but significantly shorter. The study notes PCR might favor shorter templates equally in patients and controls. A greater similarity of naive, central memory and Treg TCRB repertoires was seen among patients than among healthy donors. VDJ junctions in type 1 diabetes patients carried more deletions and fewer insertions.

Stem cell-like memory, regulatory, central memory and naive CD4+ cells were sorted via CD45RO/CCR7/CD25/CD127/CD95/CD27. V was pared by 5 bases and J by 8 bases, with 16 bases between. CDR3 length equals 15 residues. The germline gives CDR1 MDHEN, CDR2 SYDVKM. The sample comprised naive CD4+ T cells from blood. The chain has TRBV28 and TRBJ1-6, with D perhaps matching TRBD1 (6 bases). This TCR was recovered from a man between 18 and 35 years old with type 1 diabetes. In nucleotides, the CDR3 is TGTGCCAGCAGTCCGTACAGGGTATATGATTCACCCCTCCACTTT. This translates into CASSPYRVYDSPLHF.